This T cell receptor beta chain was sequenced in a study of T cells in Graves' hyperthyroidism and ophthalmopathy. TCR beta CDR3 region amplification was performed from RNA transcripts. A first-round RT-PCR of the TCR CDR3 used the HTBI primer set. TCRdb redid the calling of the multiplex PCR reads with MiXCR, one entry per CDR3 protein. The sample records more than 550,000 distinct CDR3 sequences, 45% being singletons. General observations from the study: In simple terms, a model built on 13 V-J features told ophthalmopathy apart from stable hyperthyroidism.

Notes on this clonotype: Its matching antigen is unknown.

Germline V gene sequence: CDR1 SEHNR, CDR2 FQNEAQ (reference sequence). The V end lost 1 base, the J end lost 0 bases, and 16 bases lay between the germline ends. The length of the CDR3 is 18 residues. Each diagnosis was grounded in clinical symptoms, serum thyroxine and TRAb, thyroid ultrasound, and orbital computed tomography. V and J are TRBV7-9 and TRBJ1-5; the D is unclear. The sample consisted of peripheral blood or thyroid tissue (not recorded which). This receptor was obtained from an adult man with Graves' disease, either hyperthyroidism or ophthalmopathy (not recorded which). CDR3 nucleotides: TGTGCCAGCAGCTTAGGTCCCCCGGCCCATTATAGCAATCAGCCCCAGCATTTT. This codes for CASSLGPPAHYSNQPQHF.